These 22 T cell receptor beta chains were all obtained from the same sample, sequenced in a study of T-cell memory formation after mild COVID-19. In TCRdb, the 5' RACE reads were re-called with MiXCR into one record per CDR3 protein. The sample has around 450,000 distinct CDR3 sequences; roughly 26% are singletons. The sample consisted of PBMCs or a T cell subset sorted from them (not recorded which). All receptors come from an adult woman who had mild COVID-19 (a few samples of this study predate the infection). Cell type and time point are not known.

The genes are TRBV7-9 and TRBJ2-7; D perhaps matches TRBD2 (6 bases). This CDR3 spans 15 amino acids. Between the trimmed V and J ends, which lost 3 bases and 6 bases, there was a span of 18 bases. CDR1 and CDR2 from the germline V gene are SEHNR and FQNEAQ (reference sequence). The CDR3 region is CASSFAGTIVSEQYF. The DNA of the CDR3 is TGTGCCAGCAGCTTCGCGGGAACGATTGTCAGCGAGCAGTACTTC.

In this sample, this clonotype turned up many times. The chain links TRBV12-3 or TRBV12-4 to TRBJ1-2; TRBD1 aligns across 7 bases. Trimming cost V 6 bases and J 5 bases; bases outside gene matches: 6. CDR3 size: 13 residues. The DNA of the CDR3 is TGTGCCAGCAGCCAGGACAGGAATTATGGCTACACCTTC. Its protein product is CASSQDRNYGYTF.

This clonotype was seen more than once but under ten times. CDR3 coding DNA: TGTGCCAGCTCACCACAACCAGGGACAGATACGCAGTATTTT. Protein product: CASSPQPGTDTQYF. The rearrangement uses TRBV18 and TRBJ2-3; D perhaps matches TRBD1 (5 bases). This CDR3 spans 14 amino acids. Trimming pared 1 base from V and 3 bases from J, leaving 8 bases between. The germline gives CDR1 KGHSH, CDR2 LQKENI.

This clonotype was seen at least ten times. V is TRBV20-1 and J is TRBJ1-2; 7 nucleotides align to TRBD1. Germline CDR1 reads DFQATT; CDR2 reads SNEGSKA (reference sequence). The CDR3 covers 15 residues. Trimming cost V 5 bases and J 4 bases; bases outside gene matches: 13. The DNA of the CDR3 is TGCAGTGCTTTTCATCAGGGGGGATACGTCTATGGCTACACCTTC. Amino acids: CSAFHQGGYVYGYTF.

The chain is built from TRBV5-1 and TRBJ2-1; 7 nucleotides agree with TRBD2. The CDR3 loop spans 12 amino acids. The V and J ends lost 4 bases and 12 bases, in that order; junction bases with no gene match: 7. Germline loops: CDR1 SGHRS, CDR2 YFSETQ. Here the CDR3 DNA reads TGCGCCAGCAGCCCCGGGACTATTCGGCAGTTCTTC. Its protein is CASSPGTIRQFF.

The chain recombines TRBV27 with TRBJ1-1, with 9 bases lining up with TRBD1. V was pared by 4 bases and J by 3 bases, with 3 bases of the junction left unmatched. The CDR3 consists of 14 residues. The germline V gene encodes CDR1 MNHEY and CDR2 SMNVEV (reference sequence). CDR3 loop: CASSSYRGHTEAFF. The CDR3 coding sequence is TGTGCCAGCAGTTCCTACAGGGGGCACACTGAAGCTTTCTTT.

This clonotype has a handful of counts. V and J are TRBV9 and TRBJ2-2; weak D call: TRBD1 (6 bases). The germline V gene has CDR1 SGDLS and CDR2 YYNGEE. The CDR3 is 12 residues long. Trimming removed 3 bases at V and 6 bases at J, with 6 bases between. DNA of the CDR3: TGTGCCAGCAGCGAGGGGGCCGGGGAGCTGTTTTTT. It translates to CASSEGAGELFF. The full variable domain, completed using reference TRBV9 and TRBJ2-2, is DSGVTQTPKHLITATGQRVTLRCSPRSGDLSVYWYQQSLDQGLQFLIQYYNGEERAKGNILERFSAQQFPDLHSELNLSSLELGDSALYFCASSEGAGELFFGEGSRLTVL.

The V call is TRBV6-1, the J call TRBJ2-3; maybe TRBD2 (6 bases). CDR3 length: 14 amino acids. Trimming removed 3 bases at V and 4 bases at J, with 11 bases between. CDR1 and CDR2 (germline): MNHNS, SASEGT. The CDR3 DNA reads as TGTGCCAGCAGTGATCTGTCGGGAGCAGATACGCAGTATTTT. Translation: CASSDLSGADTQYF.

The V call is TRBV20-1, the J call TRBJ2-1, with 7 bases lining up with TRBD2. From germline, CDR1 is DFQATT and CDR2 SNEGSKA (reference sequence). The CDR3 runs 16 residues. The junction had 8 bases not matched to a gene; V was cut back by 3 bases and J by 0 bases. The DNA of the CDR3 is TGCAGTGCTAGTGGTGGAGCGGGGAGCTCCTACAATGAGCAGTTCTTC. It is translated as CSASGGAGSSYNEQFF.

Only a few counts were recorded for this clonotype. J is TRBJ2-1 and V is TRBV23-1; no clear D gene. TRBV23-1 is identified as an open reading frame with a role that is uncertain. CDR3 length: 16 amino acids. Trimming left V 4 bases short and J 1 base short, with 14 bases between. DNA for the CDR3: TGCGCCAGCAGTCCCGATAGCAGTCGGTCCTACAATGAGCAGTTCTTC. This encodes CASSPDSSRSYNEQFF.

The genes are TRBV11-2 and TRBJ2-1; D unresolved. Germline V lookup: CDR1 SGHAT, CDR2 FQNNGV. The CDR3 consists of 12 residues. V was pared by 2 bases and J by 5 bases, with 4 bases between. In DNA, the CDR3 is TGTGCCAGCAGCTTACTGGACAATGAGCAGTTCTTC. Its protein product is CASSLLDNEQFF.

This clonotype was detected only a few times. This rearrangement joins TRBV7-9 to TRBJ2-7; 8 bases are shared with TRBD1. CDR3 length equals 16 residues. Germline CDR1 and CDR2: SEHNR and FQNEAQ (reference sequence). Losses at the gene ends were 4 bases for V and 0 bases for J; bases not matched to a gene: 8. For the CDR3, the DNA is TGTGCCAGCAGCTACGGGACAGGCGATGACTCCTACGAGCAGTACTTC. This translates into CASSYGTGDDSYEQYF.

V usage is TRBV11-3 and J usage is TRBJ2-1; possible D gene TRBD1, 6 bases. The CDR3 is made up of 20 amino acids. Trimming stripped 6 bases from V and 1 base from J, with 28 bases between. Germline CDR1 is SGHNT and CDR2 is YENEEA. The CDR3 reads CASRRNRADSSIRSYNEQFF. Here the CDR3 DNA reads TGTGCCAGCAGGCGAAACAGGGCCGATAGCTCTATACGGTCCTACAATGAGCAGTTCTTC. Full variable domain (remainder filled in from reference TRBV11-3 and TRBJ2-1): EAGVVQSPRYKIIEKKQPVAFWCNPISGHNTLYWYLQNLGQGPELLIRYENEEAVDDSQLPKDRFSAERLKGVDSTLKIQPAELGDSAVYLCASRRNRADSSIRSYNEQFFGPGTRLTVL.

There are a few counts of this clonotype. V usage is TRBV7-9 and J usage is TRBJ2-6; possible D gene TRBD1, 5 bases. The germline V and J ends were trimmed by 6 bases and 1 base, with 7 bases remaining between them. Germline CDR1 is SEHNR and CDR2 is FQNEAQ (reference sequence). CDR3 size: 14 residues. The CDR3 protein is CASRSGSGANVLTF. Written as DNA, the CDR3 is TGTGCCAGCAGGTCAGGGTCTGGGGCCAACGTCCTGACTTTC.

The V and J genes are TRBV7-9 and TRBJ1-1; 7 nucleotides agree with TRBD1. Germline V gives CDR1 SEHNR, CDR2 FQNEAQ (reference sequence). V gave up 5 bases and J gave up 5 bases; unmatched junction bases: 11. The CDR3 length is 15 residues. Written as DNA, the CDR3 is TGTGCCAGCAGCCCCAGGGGGGGAATGGGGACTGAAGCTTTCTTT. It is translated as CASSPRGGMGTEAFF.

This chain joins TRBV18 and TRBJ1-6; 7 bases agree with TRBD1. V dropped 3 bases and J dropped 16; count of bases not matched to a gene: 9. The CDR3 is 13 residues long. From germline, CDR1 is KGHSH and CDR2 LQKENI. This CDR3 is CASSPIDGQELHF. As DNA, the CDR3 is TGTGCCAGCTCACCCATAGATGGACAGGAACTCCACTTT.

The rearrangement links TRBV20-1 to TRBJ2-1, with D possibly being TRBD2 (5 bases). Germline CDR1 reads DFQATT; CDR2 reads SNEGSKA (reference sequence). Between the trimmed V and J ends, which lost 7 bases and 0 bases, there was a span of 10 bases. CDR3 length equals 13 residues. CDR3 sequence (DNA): TGCAGTGGGAGGCCCATCTCCTACAATGAGCAGTTCTTC. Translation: CSGRPISYNEQFF.

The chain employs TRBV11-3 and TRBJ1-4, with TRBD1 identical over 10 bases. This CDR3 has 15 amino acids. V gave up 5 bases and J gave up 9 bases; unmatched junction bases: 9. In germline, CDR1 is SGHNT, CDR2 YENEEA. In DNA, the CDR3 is TGTGCCAGCAGCGGACGACAGGGGGCTCTGAAAAAACTGTTTTTT. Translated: CASSGRQGALKKLFF.

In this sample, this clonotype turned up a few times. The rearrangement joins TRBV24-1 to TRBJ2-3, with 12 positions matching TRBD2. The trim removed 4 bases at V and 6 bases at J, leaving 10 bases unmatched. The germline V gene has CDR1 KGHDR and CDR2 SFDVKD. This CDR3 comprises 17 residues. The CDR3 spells CATSEWTSGTFEDTQYF. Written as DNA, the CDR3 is TGTGCCACCAGTGAGTGGACTAGCGGGACCTTCGAGGATACGCAGTATTTT.

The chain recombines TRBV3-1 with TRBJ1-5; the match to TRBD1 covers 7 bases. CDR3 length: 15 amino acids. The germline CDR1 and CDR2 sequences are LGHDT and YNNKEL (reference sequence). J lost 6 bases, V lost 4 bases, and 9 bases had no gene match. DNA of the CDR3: TGTGCCAGCAGCCCCGGGACAGTGCCGGGTCAGCCCCAGCATTTT. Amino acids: CASSPGTVPGQPQHF. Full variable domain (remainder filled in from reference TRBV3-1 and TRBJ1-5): DTAVSQTPKYLVTQMGNDKSIKCEQNLGHDTMYWYKQDSKKFLKIMFSYNNKELIINETVPNRFSPKSPDKAHLNLHINSLELGDSAVYFCASSPGTVPGQPQHFGDGTRLSIL.

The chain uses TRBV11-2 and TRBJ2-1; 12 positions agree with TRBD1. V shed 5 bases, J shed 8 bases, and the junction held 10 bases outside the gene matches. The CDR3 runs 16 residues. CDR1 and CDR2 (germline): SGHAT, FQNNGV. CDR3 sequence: CASSPSRDRGHYEQFF. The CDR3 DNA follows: TGTGCCAGCAGCCCCTCTCGGGACAGGGGGCACTATGAGCAGTTCTTC.

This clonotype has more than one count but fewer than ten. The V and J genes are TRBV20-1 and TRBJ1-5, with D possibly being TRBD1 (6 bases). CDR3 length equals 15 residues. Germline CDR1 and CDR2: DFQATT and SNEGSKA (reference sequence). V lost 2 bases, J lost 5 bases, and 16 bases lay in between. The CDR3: CSARRKAGAHQPQHF. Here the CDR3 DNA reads TGCAGTGCTAGAAGGAAGGCAGGGGCTCATCAGCCCCAGCATTTT.